This T cell receptor beta chain was observed in a study of a mutant IDH1 vaccine in newly diagnosed glioma. Overall study: During weeks 1, 3, 5, 7, 11, 15, 19 and 23, patients received eight vaccinations. Treated individuals were 62.5% male and around 40% female, averaging 40.4 years of age. The earlier regimen, radiotherapy, temozolomide, or both, was most often both.

As to this clone: Antigen: not known.

Clones were read by immunoSEQ multiplex PCR, and TCRdb kept only the in-frame ones, dropping some. The sample carries roughly 28,000 clones, roughly 90% recorded once. The CDR3 sequence is 14 residues long. The V gene lost 0 bases and the J gene lost 4 bases, with 8 bases spanning the gap. The sample's time point: week 5, during vaccination. Topical imiquimod was applied with each vaccine dose, which held 300 ug of mutant IDH1 20-mer peptide. The sequencing used PBMCs, collected from a glioma patient whose treatment included an IDH1 peptide vaccine. V usage is TRBV6-7 and J usage is TRBJ2-3; no reliable D call. TRBV6-7 is placed among ORFs of uncertain function. The source is a man younger than 35 with glioma. The CDR3: CASSYSAGADTQYF. DNA for the CDR3: TGTGCCAGCAGTTACTCGGCTGGAGCAGATACGCAGTATTTT.